The clone carrying this TCR beta chain has a handful of counts. The antigen is undetermined. The data are from a study of CD8+ T cells in alopecia areata. Overall study findings and caveats: Many expanded lesional clones persisted during tofacitinib (in both scalp and blood).

V was cut by 4 bases and J by 2 bases, with 9 bases left in between. The CDR3 is made up of 13 amino acids. In germline, CDR1 is GTSNPN, CDR2 SVGIG (reference sequence). cDNA prepared by RNA extraction and subsequent reverse transcription served as the template for sequencing. Produced via immunoSEQ multiplex PCR; TCRdb's table is partial and in-frame only. The sample carries 70,000 or so clones, approximately 28% recorded once. Treatment indicated: oral pan-JAK inhibitor, 5-10 mg twice daily. V is TRBV30 and J is TRBJ2-1; D gene ambiguous. The sequenced sample was CD8+ T cells sorted from blood, obtained at week 4, from a patient treated with tofacitinib. The source is a human donor with alopecia areata. The CDR3 reads CAWTVMPYNEQFF. DNA of the CDR3: TGTGCCTGGACAGTCATGCCCTACAATGAGCAGTTCTTC.